The T cell receptor (beta chain) described here comes from a study of blood T cell repertoires in COVID-19 (dated by TCRdb to 2020 to 2022). At the level of the whole study: The collaborator samples originated in the United States, Italy and Spain and spanned the acute and convalescent phases of COVID-19. The material from the prospective study consisted of cDNA or gDNA derived from T cells, B-cell-depleted T cells, or PBMCs. Deeply sampled blood TCRbeta repertoires from subjects exposed to, actively infected with, or recovered from COVID-19 were included in the dataset. The repertoires were released in a freely available public database intended as a resource for research on the immune response to SARS-CoV-2. Samples came from the ongoing ImmuneRACE study (first 160 participants) plus 1,254 subjects from 6 global collaborators. Sample metadata almost always included a de-identified subject ID, COVID-19 status, age in years and sex. Where available, HLA class I and class II types were obtained from metadata supplied by the sample provider rather than from assay-based typing.

On this clone itself: This receptor's antigen is unknown. Base qualities were left out, and no much larger clone turns up one base away.

Each collaborating institution followed its own protocols to collect whole blood in K2EDTA tubes. For TCRbeta analysis, collaborators shipped samples as frozen whole blood, isolated PBMCs, or DNA extracted from either of those sample types. Overall study results and their limits: The quantity of clinical and demographic metadata differed by source and by participant and was supplied without curation.

TCRbeta CDR3 regions were amplified from genomic DNA by means of the immunoSEQ Assay, a bias-controlled multiplex PCR. The authors' pipeline ran thus. Nucleated cell counts per sample were estimated from amplification of reference gene primers within the assay. Sequence reads were collapsed and filtered to measure the absolute abundance of every unique TCRbeta CDR3 rearrangement. Productive Simpson clonality was computed per sample as the square root of Simpson's diversity index over productive rearrangements. TCRdb obtained this table from immuneACCESS and retained in-frame rearrangements with V and J assigned. These tables miss some clones; where compared with another copy, unresolved V genes account for less than half of the shortfall, and the remainder is unexplained. D and trimming were read from the DNA, whereas the V and J calls and clone size are those reported in that table. This sample comprises about 160,000 clones, over 60% of them detected only once. The ten most abundant clones make up roughly 8% of the sample.

Per the germline V gene (reference sequence), GTSNPN is the CDR1 and SVGIG is the CDR2. The CDR3 has 15 amino acids, counting the end cysteine and phenylalanine. Kept here is only the CDR3 DNA, which spans 45 bases and is read in frame from base 1. A distance of 12 bases separates the germline ends of V and J, which lose 2 bases and 2 bases respectively. The receptor's source is a man aged 60 to 75 with acute or convalescent COVID-19. The chain uses TRBV30 and TRBJ2-2; 6 matching bases give a weak D call of TRBD1. Sequencing used peripheral blood. DNA sequence: TGTGCCTGGAGTAGGGGGACACTAAACACCGGGGAGCTGTTTTTT. Translation gives CAWSRGTLNTGELFF.